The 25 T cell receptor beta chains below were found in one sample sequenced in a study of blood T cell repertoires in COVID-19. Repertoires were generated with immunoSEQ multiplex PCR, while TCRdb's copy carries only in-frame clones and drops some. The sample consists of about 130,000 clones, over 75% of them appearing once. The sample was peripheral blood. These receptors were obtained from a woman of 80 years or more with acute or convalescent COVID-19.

CDR3: CASSLTVTPDTQYF. CDR3 sequence (DNA): TGTGCCAGCAGCTTAACAGTAACACCCGATACGCAGTATTTT. The chain employs TRBV7-2 and TRBJ2-3; D not resolved. This CDR3 comprises 14 residues. Germline CDR1 SGHTA, CDR2 FQGNSA. Trimming removed 2 bases from V and 6 bases from J, with 12 bases in between. Full variable domain (rest looked up from reference TRBV7-2 and TRBJ2-3): GAGVSQSPSNKVTEKGKDVELRCDPISGHTALYWYRQSLGQGLEFLIYFQGNSAPDKSGLPSDRFSAERTGGSVSTLTIQRTQQEDSAVYLCASSLTVTPDTQYFGPGTRLTVL.

CDR3 sequence reads: CASSPRSLQRGTGELFF. The CDR3 DNA is TGTGCCAGCTCACCTAGAAGTCTACAACGGGGCACCGGGGAGCTGTTTTTT. V and J are TRBV18 and TRBJ2-2; tentatively, D is TRBD2 (5 bases). The germline gives CDR1 KGHSH, CDR2 LQKENI. CDR3 length: 17 residues. Trimming took 3 bases from V and 4 from J, leaving 18 bases between them.

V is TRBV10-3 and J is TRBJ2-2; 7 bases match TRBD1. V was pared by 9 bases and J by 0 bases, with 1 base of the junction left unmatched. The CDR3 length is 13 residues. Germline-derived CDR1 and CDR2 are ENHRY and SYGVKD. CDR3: CAMGQTNTGELFF. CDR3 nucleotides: TGTGCCATGGGACAGACGAACACCGGGGAGCTGTTTTTT.

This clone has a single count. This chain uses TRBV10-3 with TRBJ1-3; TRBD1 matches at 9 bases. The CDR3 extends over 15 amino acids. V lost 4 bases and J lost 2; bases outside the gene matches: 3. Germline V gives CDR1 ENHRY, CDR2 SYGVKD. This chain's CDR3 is CAISVGQGTGNTIYF. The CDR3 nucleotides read TGTGCCATCAGTGTCGGACAGGGGACTGGAAACACCATATATTTT.

The CDR3 region has the DNA TGTGCCAGCAGCCTGAGCGGGGTCGTCTCAGATACGCAGTATTTT. Translated: CASSLSGVVSDTQYF. This chain uses TRBV9 with TRBJ2-3, with 7 bases lining up with TRBD2. Looked up from germline, CDR1 is SGDLS and CDR2 is YYNGEE. The CDR3 is 15 amino acids. Trimming at V came to 4 bases and at J to 4 bases, leaving 9 bases not matched to a gene.

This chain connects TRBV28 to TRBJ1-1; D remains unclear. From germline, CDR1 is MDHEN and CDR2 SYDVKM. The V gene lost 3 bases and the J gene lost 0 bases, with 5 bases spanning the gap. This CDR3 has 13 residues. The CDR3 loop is CASSFSLNTEAFF. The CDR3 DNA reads TGTGCCAGCAGTTTTAGTCTGAACACTGAAGCTTTCTTT.

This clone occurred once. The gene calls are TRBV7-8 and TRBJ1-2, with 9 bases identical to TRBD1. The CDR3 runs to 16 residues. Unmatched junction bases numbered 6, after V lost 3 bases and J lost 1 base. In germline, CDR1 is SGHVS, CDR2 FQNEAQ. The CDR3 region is CASSLPTGGFNYGYTF. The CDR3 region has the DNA TGTGCCAGCAGCTTGCCCACAGGGGGCTTTAACTATGGCTACACCTTC.

The DNA of the CDR3 is TGTGCCACCCAACTAGCGGGGGGGCCTGGAGAGACCCAGTACTTC. Translated, it gives CATQLAGGPGETQYF. J is TRBJ2-5 and V is TRBV2; 13 nucleotides line up with TRBD2. Trimming removed 10 bases from V and 4 bases from J; junction bases left unmatched: 9. The CDR3 has 15 residues. The germline CDR1 and CDR2 sequences are SNHLY and FYNNEI. The whole variable domain, remainder taken from reference TRBV2 and TRBJ2-5, is EPEVTQTPSHQVTQMGQEVILRCVPISNHLYFYWYRQILGQKVEFLVSFYNNEISEKSEIFDDQFSVERPDGSNFTLKIRSTKLEDSAMYFCATQLAGGPGETQYFGPGTRLLVL.

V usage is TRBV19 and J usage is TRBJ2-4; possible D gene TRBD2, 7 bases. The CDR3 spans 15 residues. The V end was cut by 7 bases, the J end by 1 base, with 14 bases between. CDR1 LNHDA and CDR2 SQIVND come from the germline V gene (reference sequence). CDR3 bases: TGTGCCAGTACCATGGGAGGGGGGGCCAAAAACATTCAGTACTTC. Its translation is CASTMGGGAKNIQYF.

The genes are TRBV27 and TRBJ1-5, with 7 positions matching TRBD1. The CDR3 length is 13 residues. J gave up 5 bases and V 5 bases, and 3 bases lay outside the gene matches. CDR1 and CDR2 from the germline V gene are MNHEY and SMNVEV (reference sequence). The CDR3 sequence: CASSRQGDQPQHF. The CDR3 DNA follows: TGTGCCAGCAGTCGACAGGGTGATCAGCCCCAGCATTTT.

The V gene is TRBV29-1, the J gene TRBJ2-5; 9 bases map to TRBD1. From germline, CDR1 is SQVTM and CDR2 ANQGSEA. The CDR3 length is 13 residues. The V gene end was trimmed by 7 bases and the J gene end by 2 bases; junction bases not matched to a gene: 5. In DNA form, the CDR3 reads TGCAGCGCTGTAGGACAGGGGCAAGAGACCCAGTACTTC. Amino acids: CSAVGQGQETQYF.

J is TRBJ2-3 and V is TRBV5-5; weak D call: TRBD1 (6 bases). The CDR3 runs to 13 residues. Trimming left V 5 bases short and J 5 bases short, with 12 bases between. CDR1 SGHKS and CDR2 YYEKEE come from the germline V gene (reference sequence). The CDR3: CASRPTGRDTQYF. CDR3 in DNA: TGTGCCAGCAGACCCACAGGGAGAGATACGCAGTATTTT. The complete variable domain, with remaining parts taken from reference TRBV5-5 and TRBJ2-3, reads DAGVTQSPTHLIKTRGQQVTLRCSPISGHKSVSWYQQVLGQGPQFIFQYYEKEERGRGNFPDRFSARQFPNYSSELNVNALLLGDSALYLCASRPTGRDTQYFGPGTRLTVL.

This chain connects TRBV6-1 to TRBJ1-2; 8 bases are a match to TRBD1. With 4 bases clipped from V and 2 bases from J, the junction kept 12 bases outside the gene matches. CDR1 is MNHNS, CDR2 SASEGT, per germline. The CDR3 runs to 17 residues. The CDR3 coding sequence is TGTGCCAGCAGTGCAATGGGACAGGCAATTCGGAACTATGGCTACACCTTC. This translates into CASSAMGQAIRNYGYTF.

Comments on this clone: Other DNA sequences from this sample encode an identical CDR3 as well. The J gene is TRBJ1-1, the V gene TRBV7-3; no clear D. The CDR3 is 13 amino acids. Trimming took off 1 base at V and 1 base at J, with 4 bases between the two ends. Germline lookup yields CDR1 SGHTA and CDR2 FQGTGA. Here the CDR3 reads CASSLSRNTEAFF. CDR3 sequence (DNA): TGTGCCAGCAGCTTAAGCAGGAACACTGAAGCTTTCTTT. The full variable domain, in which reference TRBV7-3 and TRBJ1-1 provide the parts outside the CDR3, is GAGVSQTPSNKVTEKGKYVELRCDPISGHTALYWYRQSLGQGPEFLIYFQGTGAADDSGLPNDRFFAVRPEGSVSTLKIQRTERGDSAVYLCASSLSRNTEAFFGQGTRLTVV.

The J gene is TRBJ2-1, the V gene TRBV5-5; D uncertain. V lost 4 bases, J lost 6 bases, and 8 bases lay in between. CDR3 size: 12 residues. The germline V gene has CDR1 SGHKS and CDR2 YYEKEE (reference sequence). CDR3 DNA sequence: TGTGCCAGCAGCCGACTGAGCAATGAGCAGTTCTTC. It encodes CASSRLSNEQFF.

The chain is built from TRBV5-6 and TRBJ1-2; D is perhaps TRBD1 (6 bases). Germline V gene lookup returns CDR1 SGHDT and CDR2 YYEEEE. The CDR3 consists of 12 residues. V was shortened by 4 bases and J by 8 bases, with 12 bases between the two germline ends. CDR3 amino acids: CASSPRGRGYTF. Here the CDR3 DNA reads TGTGCCAGCAGCCCCAGGGGTAGAGGCTACACCTTC.

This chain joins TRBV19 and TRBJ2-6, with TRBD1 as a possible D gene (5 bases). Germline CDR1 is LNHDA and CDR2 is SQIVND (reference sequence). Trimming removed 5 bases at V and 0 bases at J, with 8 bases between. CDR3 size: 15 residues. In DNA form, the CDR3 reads TGTGCCAGTAGTCCCGACAGCTCTGGGGCCAACGTCCTGACTTTC. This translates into CASSPDSSGANVLTF.

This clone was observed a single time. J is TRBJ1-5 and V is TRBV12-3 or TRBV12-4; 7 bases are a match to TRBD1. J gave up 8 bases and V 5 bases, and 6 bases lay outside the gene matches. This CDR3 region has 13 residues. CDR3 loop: CASSRQGGEPQHF. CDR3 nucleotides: TGTGCCAGCAGTCGACAGGGCGGTGAGCCCCAGCATTTT.

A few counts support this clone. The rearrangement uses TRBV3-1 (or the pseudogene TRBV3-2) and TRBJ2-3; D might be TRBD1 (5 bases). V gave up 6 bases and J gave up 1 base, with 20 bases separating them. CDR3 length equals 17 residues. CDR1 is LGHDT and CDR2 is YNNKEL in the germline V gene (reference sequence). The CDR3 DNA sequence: TGTGCCAGCAGTGCCCCTGTTTCAGGGCTGGGCACAGATACGCAGTATTTT. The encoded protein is CASSAPVSGLGTDTQYF.

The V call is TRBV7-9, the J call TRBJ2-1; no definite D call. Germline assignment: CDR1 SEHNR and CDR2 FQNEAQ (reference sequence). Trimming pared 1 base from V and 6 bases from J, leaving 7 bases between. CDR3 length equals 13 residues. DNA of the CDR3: TGTGCCAGCAGCTTAGAACTCCTCAATGAGCAGTTCTTC. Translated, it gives CASSLELLNEQFF.

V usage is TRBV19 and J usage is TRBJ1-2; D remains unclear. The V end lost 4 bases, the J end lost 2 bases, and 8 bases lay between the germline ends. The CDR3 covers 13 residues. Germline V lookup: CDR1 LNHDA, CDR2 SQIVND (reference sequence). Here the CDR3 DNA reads TGTGCCAGTAGTAAAACAACAAACTATGGCTACACCTTC. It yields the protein CASSKTTNYGYTF.

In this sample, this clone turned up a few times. The CDR3, as DNA: TGTGGATCGGGGGTGGGAGGCACCGGGGAGCTGTTTTTT. It specifies CGSGVGGTGELFF. The chain recombines TRBV6-5 with TRBJ2-2; TRBD2 is a possible D gene (6 bases). In germline, CDR1 is MNHEY, CDR2 SVGAGI. The CDR3 spans 13 residues.

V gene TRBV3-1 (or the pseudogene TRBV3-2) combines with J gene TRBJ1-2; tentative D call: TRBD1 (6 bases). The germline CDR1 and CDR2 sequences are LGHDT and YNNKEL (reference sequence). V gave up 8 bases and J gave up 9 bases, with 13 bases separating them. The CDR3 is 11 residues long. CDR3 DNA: TGTGCCAGCCGCCTCCAGGGGAGCTACACCTTC. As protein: CASRLQGSYTF.

DNA for the CDR3: TGTGCCAGCAGCGACAGGGGTTCGGACACTGAAGCTTTCTTT. This sequence encodes CASSDRGSDTEAFF. This chain links TRBV7-9 with TRBJ1-1, with 8 positions matching TRBD1. Germline CDR1 is SEHNR and CDR2 is FQNEAQ (reference sequence). After removal of 5 bases from V and 3 bases from J, the junction contained 5 bases not matched to a gene. The CDR3 totals 14 residues.

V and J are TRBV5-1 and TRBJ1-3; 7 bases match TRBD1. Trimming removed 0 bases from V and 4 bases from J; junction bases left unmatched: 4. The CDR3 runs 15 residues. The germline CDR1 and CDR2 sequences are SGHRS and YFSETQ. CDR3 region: CASSLAWGQGNTIYF. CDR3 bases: TGCGCCAGCAGCTTGGCCTGGGGACAGGGAAACACCATATATTTT.